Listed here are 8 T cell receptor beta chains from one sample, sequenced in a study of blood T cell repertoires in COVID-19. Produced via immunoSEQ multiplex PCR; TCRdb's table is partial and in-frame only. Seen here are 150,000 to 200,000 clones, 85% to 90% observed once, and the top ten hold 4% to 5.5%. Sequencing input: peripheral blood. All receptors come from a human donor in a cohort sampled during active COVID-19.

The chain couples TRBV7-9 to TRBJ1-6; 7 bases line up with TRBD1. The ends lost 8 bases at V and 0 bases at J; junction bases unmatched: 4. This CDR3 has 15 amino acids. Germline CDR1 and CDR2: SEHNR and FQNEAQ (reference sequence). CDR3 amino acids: CASSTGSSYNSPLHF. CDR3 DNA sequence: TGTGCCAGCTCGACAGGGAGCTCCTATAATTCACCCCTCCACTTT.

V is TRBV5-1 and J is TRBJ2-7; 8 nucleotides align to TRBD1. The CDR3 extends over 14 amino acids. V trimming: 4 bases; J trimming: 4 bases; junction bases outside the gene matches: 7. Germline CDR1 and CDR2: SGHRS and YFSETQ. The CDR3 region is CASSLGQGLYEQYF. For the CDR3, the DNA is TGCGCCAGCAGCCTAGGACAGGGTCTATACGAGCAGTACTTC.

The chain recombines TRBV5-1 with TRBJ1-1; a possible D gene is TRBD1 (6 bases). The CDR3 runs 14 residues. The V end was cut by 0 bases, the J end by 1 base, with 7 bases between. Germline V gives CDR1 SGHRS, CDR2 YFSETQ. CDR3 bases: TGCGCCAGCAGCTTGGTAGGGGGGAACACTGAAGCTTTCTTT. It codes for CASSLVGGNTEAFF.

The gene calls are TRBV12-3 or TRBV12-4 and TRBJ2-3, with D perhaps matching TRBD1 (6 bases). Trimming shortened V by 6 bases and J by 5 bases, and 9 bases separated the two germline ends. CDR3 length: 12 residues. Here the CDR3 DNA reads TGTGCCAGCAGCAGGGGCCAAGATACGCAGTATTTT. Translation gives CASSRGQDTQYF.

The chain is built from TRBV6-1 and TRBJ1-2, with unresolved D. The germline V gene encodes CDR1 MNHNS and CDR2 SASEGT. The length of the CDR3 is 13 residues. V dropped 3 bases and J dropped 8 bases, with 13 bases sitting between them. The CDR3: CASSDPAYSGYTF. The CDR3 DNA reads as TGTGCCAGCAGTGATCCCGCATACTCCGGCTACACCTTC.

CDR3 nucleotides: TGTGCCAGCAGCTTAGAGCTCGAGACCCAGTACTTC. Protein product: CASSLELETQYF. V is TRBV7-2 and J is TRBJ2-5; no clear D. Germline CDR1 SGHTA, CDR2 FQGNSA. CDR3 length: 12 residues. V lost 1 base, J lost 5 bases, and 5 bases lay in between. The complete variable domain, with remaining parts taken from reference TRBV7-2 and TRBJ2-5, reads GAGVSQSPSNKVTEKGKDVELRCDPISGHTALYWYRQSLGQGLEFLIYFQGNSAPDKSGLPSDRFSAERTGGSVSTLTIQRTQQEDSAVYLCASSLELETQYFGPGTRLLVL.

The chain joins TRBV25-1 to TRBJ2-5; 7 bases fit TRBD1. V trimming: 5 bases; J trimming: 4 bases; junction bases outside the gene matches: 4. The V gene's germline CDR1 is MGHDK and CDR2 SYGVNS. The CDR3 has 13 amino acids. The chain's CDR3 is CASSRRTGETQYF. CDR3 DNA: TGTGCCAGCAGTCGCCGGACAGGAGAGACCCAGTACTTC.

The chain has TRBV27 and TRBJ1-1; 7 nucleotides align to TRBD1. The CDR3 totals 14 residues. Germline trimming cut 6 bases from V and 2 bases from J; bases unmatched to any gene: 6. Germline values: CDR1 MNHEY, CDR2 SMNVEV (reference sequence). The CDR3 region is CASRVQGPNTEAFF. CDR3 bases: TGTGCCAGCAGGGTACAGGGGCCAAACACTGAAGCTTTCTTT.